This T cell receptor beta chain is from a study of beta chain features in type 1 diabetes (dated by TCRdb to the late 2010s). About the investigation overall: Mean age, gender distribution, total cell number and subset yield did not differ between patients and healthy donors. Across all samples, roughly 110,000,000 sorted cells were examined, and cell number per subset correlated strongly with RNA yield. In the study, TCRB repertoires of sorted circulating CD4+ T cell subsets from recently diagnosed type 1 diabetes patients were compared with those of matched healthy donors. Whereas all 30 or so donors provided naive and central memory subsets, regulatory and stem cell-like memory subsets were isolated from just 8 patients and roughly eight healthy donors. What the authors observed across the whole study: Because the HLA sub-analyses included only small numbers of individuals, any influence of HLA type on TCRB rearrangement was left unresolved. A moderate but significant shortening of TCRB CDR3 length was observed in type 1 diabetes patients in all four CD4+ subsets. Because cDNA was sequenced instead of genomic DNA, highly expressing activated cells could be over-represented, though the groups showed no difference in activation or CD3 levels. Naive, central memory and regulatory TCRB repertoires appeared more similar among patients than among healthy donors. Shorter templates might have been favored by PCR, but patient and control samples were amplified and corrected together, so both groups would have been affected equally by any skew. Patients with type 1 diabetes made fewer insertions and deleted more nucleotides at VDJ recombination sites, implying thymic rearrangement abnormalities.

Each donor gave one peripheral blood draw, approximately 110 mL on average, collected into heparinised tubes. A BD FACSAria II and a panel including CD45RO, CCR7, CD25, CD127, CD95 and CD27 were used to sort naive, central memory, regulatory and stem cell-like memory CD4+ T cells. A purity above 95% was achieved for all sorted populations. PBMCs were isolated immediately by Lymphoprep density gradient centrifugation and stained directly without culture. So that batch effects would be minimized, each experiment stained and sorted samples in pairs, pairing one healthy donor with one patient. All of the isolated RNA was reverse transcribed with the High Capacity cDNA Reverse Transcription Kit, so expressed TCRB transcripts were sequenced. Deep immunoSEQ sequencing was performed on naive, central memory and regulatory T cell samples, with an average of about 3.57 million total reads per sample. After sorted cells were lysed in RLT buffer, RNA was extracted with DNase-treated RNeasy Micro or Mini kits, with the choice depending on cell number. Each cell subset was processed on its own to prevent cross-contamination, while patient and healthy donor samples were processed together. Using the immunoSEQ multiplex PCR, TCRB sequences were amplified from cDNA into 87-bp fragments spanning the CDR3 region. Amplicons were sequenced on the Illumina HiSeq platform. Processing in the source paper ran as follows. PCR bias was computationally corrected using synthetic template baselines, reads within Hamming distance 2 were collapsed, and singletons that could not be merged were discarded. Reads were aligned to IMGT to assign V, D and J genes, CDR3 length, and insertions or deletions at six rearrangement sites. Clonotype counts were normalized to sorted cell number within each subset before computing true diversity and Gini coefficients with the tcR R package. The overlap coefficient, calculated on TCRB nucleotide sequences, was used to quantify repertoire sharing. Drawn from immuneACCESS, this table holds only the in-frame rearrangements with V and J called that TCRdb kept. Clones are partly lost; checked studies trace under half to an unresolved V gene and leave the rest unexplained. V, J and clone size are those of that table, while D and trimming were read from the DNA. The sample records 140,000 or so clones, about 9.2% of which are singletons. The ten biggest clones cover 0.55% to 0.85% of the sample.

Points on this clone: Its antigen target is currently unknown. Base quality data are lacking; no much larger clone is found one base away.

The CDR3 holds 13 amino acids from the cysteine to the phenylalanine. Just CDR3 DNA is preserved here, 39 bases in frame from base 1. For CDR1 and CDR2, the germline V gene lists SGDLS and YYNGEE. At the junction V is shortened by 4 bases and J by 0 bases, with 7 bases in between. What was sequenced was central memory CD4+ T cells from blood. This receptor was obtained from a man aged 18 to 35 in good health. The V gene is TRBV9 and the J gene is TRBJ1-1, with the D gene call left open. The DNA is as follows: TGTGCCAGCAGCAATAACATGAACACTGAAGCTTTCTTT. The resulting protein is CASSNNMNTEAFF.